A selection of T cell receptor beta chains follows, all from one sample in a study of blood T cell repertoires in COVID-19. Sequencing used immunoSEQ multiplex PCR; TCRdb keeps in-frame clones, though not all of them. In the table there are around 130,000 clones, around 83% of which are singletons. Sequenced material: PBMCs or T cells enriched from blood (not recorded which). The receptors here all came from a man under 40 who had recovered from COVID-19. Each CDR3 is given with its conserved first and last residue. Fields, in order: D gene, V gene, J gene, clone size, CDR3 protein, CDR3 DNA. A D gene is named only where the DNA matches it firmly. Size is stated for part of the rows, as once, few or many counts, or as a class when the clone is expanded.

>NA|TRBV6-1|TRBJ2-2|NA
CASSEASLRGELFF
TGTGCCAGCAGTGAAGCGTCTTTGCGCGGGGAGCTGTTTTTT
>NA|TRBV19|TRBJ1-6|many
CASSLPGDSPLHF
TGTGCCAGTAGTTTGCCCGGGGATTCACCCCTCCACTTT
>NA|TRBV12-3/TRBV12-4|TRBJ1-5|NA
CASSYGGQPQHF
TGTGCCAGCAGTTATGGAGGGCAGCCCCAGCATTTT
>TRBD1|TRBV19|TRBJ1-5|NA
CASSPQGLGQPQHF
TGTGCCAGTAGTCCACAGGGGTTGGGGCAGCCCCAGCATTTT
>NA|TRBV2|TRBJ2-2|once
CASRGTGSNTGELFF
TGTGCCAGCAGGGGCACAGGGTCGAACACCGGGGAGCTGTTTTTT
>NA|TRBV19|TRBJ2-7|NA
CASSLGMGAYEQYF
TGTGCCAGTAGTCTGGGGATGGGGGCTTACGAGCAGTACTTC
>NA|TRBV6-1|TRBJ2-7|NA
CASSELVGGYEQYF
TGTGCCAGCAGTGAATTAGTGGGGGGCTACGAGCAGTACTTC
>TRBD1|TRBV2|TRBJ1-2|NA
CASTEEGTGTYGYTF
TGTGCCAGCACCGAGGAAGGGACAGGGACCTATGGCTACACCTTC
>TRBD1|TRBV29-1|TRBJ1-1|NA
CSVERDRSNTEAFF
TGCAGCGTTGAAAGGGACAGGTCGAACACTGAAGCTTTCTTT
>TRBD2|TRBV27|TRBJ2-3|NA
CASGLAGIDTQYF
TGTGCCAGCGGGCTAGCGGGAATCGATACGCAGTATTTT
>TRBD2|TRBV14|TRBJ2-3|NA
CASSQYGRTSGGVDTQYF
TGTGCCAGCAGCCAATACGGCCGGACTAGCGGGGGCGTAGATACGCAGTATTTT
>TRBD2|TRBV6-1|TRBJ2-5|NA
CASSSAGGQETQYF
TGTGCCAGCAGCTCAGCGGGGGGGCAAGAGACCCAGTACTTC
>NA|TRBV6-5|TRBJ1-5|NA
CASSYTGPNQPQHF
TGTGCCAGCAGTTATACAGGGCCAAATCAGCCCCAGCATTTT
>NA|TRBV16|TRBJ1-5|few
CASSQYRSSNQPQHF
TGTGCCAGCAGCCAATACAGGAGTAGCAATCAGCCCCAGCATTTT
>NA|TRBV7-9|TRBJ2-3|NA
CASSLSGGPDTQYF
TGTGCCAGCAGCCTCAGTGGAGGCCCGGATACGCAGTATTTT
>NA|TRBV10-3|TRBJ1-1|NA
CAISDGYPGTEAFF
TGTGCCATCAGTGACGGATACCCCGGGACTGAAGCTTTCTTT
>TRBD1|TRBV2|TRBJ1-5|NA
CASSGPPGQGLNQPQHF
TGTGCCAGCAGTGGCCCGCCGGGACAGGGGCTCAATCAGCCCCAGCATTTT
>NA|TRBV6-5|TRBJ1-2|NA
CASSKQEGGGYTF
TGTGCCAGCAGTAAACAAGAGGGAGGGGGCTACACCTTC
>NA|TRBV12-3/TRBV12-4|TRBJ1-2|NA
CASSSYRVRGYTF
TGTGCCAGCAGTTCATACAGGGTTCGCGGCTACACCTTC
>NA|TRBV4-1|TRBJ2-7|NA
CASSLSWTPTYEQYF
TGCGCCAGCAGCCTTTCGTGGACACCAACCTACGAGCAGTACTTC
>NA|TRBV19|TRBJ1-6|NA
CASSITGSYNSPLHF
TGTGCCAGTAGTATTACAGGGTCCTATAATTCACCCCTCCACTTT
>TRBD1|TRBV12-5|TRBJ1-2|few
CASGLGDSALSQNYGYTF
TGTGCTAGTGGTTTGGGGGACAGCGCCCTTTCTCAAAACTATGGCTACACCTTC
>NA|TRBV7-8|TRBJ2-2|NA
CASSLLGGRTGELFF
TGTGCCAGCAGCTTACTCGGGGGTAGGACCGGGGAGCTGTTTTTT
>NA|TRBV4-1|TRBJ1-6|NA
CASSQEGARRGGSPLHF
TGCGCCAGCAGCCAAGAAGGGGCCCGCAGGGGTGGCTCACCCCTCCACTTT
>NA|TRBV3-1/TRBV3-2|TRBJ2-3|NA
CASSQVGDYTDTQYF
TGTGCCAGCAGCCAAGTTGGAGATTACACAGATACGCAGTATTTT
>TRBD2|TRBV6-5|TRBJ2-7|few
CASSYKAGGTYEQYF
TGTGCCAGCAGTTACAAGGCGGGAGGAACCTACGAGCAGTACTTC
>TRBD1|TRBV3-1/TRBV3-2|TRBJ2-3|NA
CASSQDWGQSDTQYF
TGTGCCAGCAGCCAAGATTGGGGACAGTCAGATACGCAGTATTTT
>NA|TRBV7-7|TRBJ1-5|NA
CAPGHIYQPQHF
TGTGCCCCGGGACATATATATCAGCCCCAGCATTTT
>TRBD1|TRBV7-9|TRBJ2-2|few
CASSDTGTGSFTGELFF
TGTGCCAGCAGCGATACCGGGACAGGGTCCTTCACCGGGGAGCTGTTTTTT
>TRBD2|TRBV18|TRBJ2-5|once
CASSPIPIAGGEETQYF
TGTGCCAGCTCACCGATTCCGATAGCGGGAGGGGAAGAGACCCAGTACTTC
>TRBD1|TRBV10-1|TRBJ1-4|once
CASQDRDNEKLFF
TGCGCCAGCCAGGACAGGGATAATGAAAAACTGTTTTTT
>NA|TRBV7-9|TRBJ2-5|few
CASSSTAWEAQETQYF
TGTGCCAGCAGCTCTACAGCGTGGGAGGCCCAAGAGACCCAGTACTTC
>TRBD2|TRBV5-1|TRBJ2-5|NA
CASSLDPSGRAETQYF
TGCGCCAGCAGCTTGGATCCCAGCGGGAGGGCCGAGACCCAGTACTTC
>NA|TRBV5-1|TRBJ2-7|NA
CASSLGAGAREQYF
TGCGCCAGCAGCTTGGGGGCAGGGGCACGCGAGCAGTACTTC
>TRBD1|TRBV19|TRBJ2-3|NA
CASSRTGVYTDTQYF
TGTGCCAGTAGTAGGACAGGGGTCTACACAGATACGCAGTATTTT
>TRBD2|TRBV19|TRBJ2-1|NA
CASSMSLAGMYNEQFF
TGTGCCAGTAGTATGTCCCTAGCGGGGATGTACAATGAGCAGTTCTTC
>NA|TRBV20-1|TRBJ1-2|NA
CSARDEYGYTF
TGCAGTGCTAGAGATGAGTATGGCTACACCTTC
>NA|TRBV11-1|TRBJ1-1|NA
CASSFGRQSEAFF
TGTGCCAGCAGCTTTGGGCGCCAAAGTGAAGCTTTCTTT
>TRBD2|TRBV4-1|TRBJ2-5|NA
CASSQGRTSGRKTQYF
TGCGCCAGCAGCCAGGGGCGAACTAGCGGGCGAAAGACCCAGTACTTC
>TRBD1|TRBV9|TRBJ1-2|few
CASSAGQGGYGYTF
TGTGCCAGCAGCGCAGGACAGGGAGGCTATGGCTACACCTTC
>NA|TRBV5-1|TRBJ2-1|NA
CASSLDRVELNEQFF
TGCGCCAGCAGCTTGGACAGGGTAGAGCTCAATGAGCAGTTCTTC